A single sample is the source of the 32 T cell receptor beta chains below, sequenced in a study of PD-1 blockade in classical Hodgkin lymphoma. Sequencing used immunoSEQ multiplex PCR; TCRdb keeps in-frame clones, though not all of them. The sample lists some 31,000 clones; less than 80% were seen once. Each patient experienced a relapse that followed autologous stem cell transplantation, and brentuximab vedotin exposure varied. Material: peripheral blood mononuclear cells (PBMCs), obtained before the second cycle of nivolumab. These receptors came from a human donor with classical Hodgkin lymphoma.

J is TRBJ1-6 and V is TRBV18; the D is unclear. Trimming removed 1 base from V and 5 bases from J, with 9 bases in between. CDR3 length: 15 amino acids. CDR1 is KGHSH and CDR2 is LQKENI in the germline V gene. CDR3 sequence (DNA): TGTGCCAGCTCACCACTGACCACGAATAATTCACCCCTCCACTTT. Translated, it gives CASSPLTTNNSPLHF.

This rearrangement joins TRBV6-5 to TRBJ1-2; D uncertain. V lost 6 bases to trimming and J lost 4 bases, with 15 bases between them. Germline-derived CDR1 and CDR2 are MNHEY and SVGAGI. The CDR3 runs 14 residues. CDR3 coding DNA: TGTGCCAGCAGACCCTTAACTCCGCTCTATGGCTACACCTTC. It is translated as CASRPLTPLYGYTF.

The V and J genes are TRBV5-4 and TRBJ2-1, with no clear D. V lost 10 bases and J lost 3, with 14 bases in between. The CDR3 has 13 residues. Germline assignment: CDR1 SGHNT and CDR2 YYREEE (reference sequence). CDR3 DNA sequence: TGTGCCGCAAGGACGGACCTCTACAATGAGCAGTTCTTC. Residues: CAARTDLYNEQFF.

The V call is TRBV30, the J call TRBJ1-4; tentative D call: TRBD1 (5 bases). V lost 2 bases to trimming and J lost 3 bases, with 10 bases between them. The CDR3 contains 14 residues. The V gene's germline CDR1 is GTSNPN and CDR2 SVGIG (reference sequence). Written as DNA, the CDR3 is TGTGCCTGGAGTTCTGGGGGTCCTAATGAAAAACTGTTTTTT. Encoded protein: CAWSSGGPNEKLFF.

The chain carries TRBV11-2 and TRBJ2-3; no definite D call. The CDR3 runs 13 residues. From germline, CDR1 is SGHAT and CDR2 FQNNGV. V was pared by 1 base and J by 5 bases, with 7 bases between. CDR3 in amino acids: CASSLVWGDTQYF. CDR3 sequence (DNA): TGTGCCAGCAGCTTAGTGTGGGGAGATACGCAGTATTTT. The full variable domain, completed using reference TRBV11-2 and TRBJ2-3, is EAGVAQSPRYKIIEKRQSVAFWCNPISGHATLYWYQQILGQGPKLLIQFQNNGVVDDSQLPKDRFSAERLKGVDSTLKIQPAKLEDSAVYLCASSLVWGDTQYFGPGTRLTVL.

The chain employs TRBV18 and TRBJ2-1, with 13 bases aligning to TRBD2. This CDR3 region has 17 residues. Looked up from germline, CDR1 is KGHSH and CDR2 is LQKENI. Trimming took 1 base from V and 7 from J; bases not matched to a gene: 7. The CDR3 is CASSPRRTSGGGNEQFF. CDR3 DNA sequence: TGTGCCAGCTCACCACGCCGTACTAGCGGGGGGGGTAATGAGCAGTTCTTC.

The rearrangement uses TRBV7-2 and TRBJ1-1, with D possibly TRBD1 on 5 matching bases. This CDR3 spans 16 amino acids. Germline V gene data show CDR1 as SGHTA and CDR2 as FQGNSA. Trimming shortened V by 1 base and J by 1 base, and 13 bases separated the two germline ends. CDR3 nucleotides: TGTGCCAGCAGCTTAGACCTATTAAGGGGGAACACTGAAGCTTTCTTT. Translation gives CASSLDLLRGNTEAFF.

The chain uses TRBV7-2 and TRBJ2-1; 7 bases match TRBD1. V was pared by 2 bases and J by 1 base, with 11 bases of the junction left unmatched. Per germline, CDR1 SGHTA and CDR2 FQGNSA. This CDR3 is built from 18 residues. CDR3 sequence reads: CASSLFAPGQISYNEQFF. The DNA of the CDR3 is TGTGCCAGCAGCTTATTCGCGCCGGGACAGATTTCCTACAATGAGCAGTTCTTC.

This chain uses TRBV11-2 with TRBJ2-7; a possible D gene is TRBD1 (6 bases). Trimming stripped 5 bases from V and 4 bases from J, with 24 bases between. There are 17 residues in the CDR3. Germline assignment: CDR1 SGHAT and CDR2 FQNNGV. The chain's CDR3 is CASSPSGRLGTLYEQYF. DNA for the CDR3: TGTGCCAGCAGCCCCTCAGGGCGGCTCGGGACACTGTACGAGCAGTACTTC.

A few counts support this clone. In nucleotides, the CDR3 is TGTGCCAGCAGCTTGATAGATCACAGGAGGAAGAACACTGAAGCTTTCTTT. This sequence encodes CASSLIDHRRKNTEAFF. V and J are TRBV5-6 and TRBJ1-1; tentatively, D is TRBD1 (5 bases). The CDR3 totals 17 residues. CDR1 is SGHDT and CDR2 is YYEEEE in the germline V gene. The V and J ends lost 1 base and 1 base respectively, with 17 bases between them.

In nucleotides, the CDR3 is TGTGCCAGTAGTATTATTCCGAACCGTCATAATGAAAAACTGTTTTTT. Residues: CASSIIPNRHNEKLFF. The chain carries TRBV19 and TRBJ1-4; D is undetermined. V shed 3 bases and J shed 4 bases, with 15 bases lying between them. The CDR3 runs 16 residues. The germline gives CDR1 LNHDA, CDR2 SQIVND (reference sequence). Variable domain in full (rest from reference TRBV19 and TRBJ1-4): DGGITQSPKYLFRKEGQNVTLSCEQNLNHDAMYWYRQDPGQGLRLIYYSQIVNDFQKGDIAEGYSVSREKKESFPLTVTSAQKNPTAFYLCASSIIPNRHNEKLFFGSGTQLSVL.

This chain joins TRBV29-1 and TRBJ2-3, with unresolved D. V lost 3 bases, J lost 3 bases, and 4 bases lay in between. Looked up from germline, CDR1 is SQVTM and CDR2 is ANQGSEA. The CDR3 totals 11 residues. The CDR3 loop reads CSVEGTDTQYF. CDR3 DNA: TGCAGCGTTGAGGGAACAGATACGCAGTATTTT.

The chain uses TRBV23-1 and TRBJ2-3, with D tentatively TRBD1 (5 bases). TRBV23-1 is placed among ORFs of uncertain function. This CDR3 is 17 amino acids long. Trimming cost V 0 bases and J 0 bases, with 13 bases left between them. For the CDR3, the DNA is TGCGCCAGCAGTCAATCGGGCAGGGCAAAGAGCACAGATACGCAGTATTTT. Amino acid sequence: CASSQSGRAKSTDTQYF.

This clone was counted only a few times. V and J are TRBV6-6 and TRBJ1-5, with a possible D match to TRBD1 (6 bases). Germline V gene data show CDR1 as MNHNY and CDR2 as SVGAGI (reference sequence). Trimming stripped 2 bases from V and 4 bases from J, with 9 bases between. The CDR3 spans 14 residues. The CDR3: CASSYGGLNQPQHF. Written as DNA, the CDR3 is TGTGCCAGCAGTTACGGGGGGCTAAATCAGCCCCAGCATTTT.

The chain combines TRBV5-4 with TRBJ2-2; D possibly corresponds to TRBD2 (6 bases). Germline CDR1 and CDR2: SGHNT and YYREEE (reference sequence). The CDR3 runs 16 residues. Trimming removed 5 bases at V and 3 bases at J, with 17 bases between. For the CDR3, the DNA is TGTGCCAGCAGTTTCGTTCCGGGACTCCACACCGGGGAGCTGTTTTTT. Amino acid sequence: CASSFVPGLHTGELFF. Looking up the rest from reference TRBV5-4 and TRBJ2-2 gives the full variable domain: ETGVTQSPTHLIKTRGQQVTLRCSSQSGHNTVSWYQQALGQGPQFIFQYYREEENGRGNFPPRFSGLQFPNYSSELNVNALELDDSALYLCASSFVPGLHTGELFFGEGSRLTVL.

As for this clone: A junction boundary mismatches the germline segment, possibly from a read error. The chain is built from TRBV6-5 and TRBJ2-7; 7 nucleotides match TRBD2. Germline loops: CDR1 MNHEY, CDR2 SVGAGI. This CDR3 has 12 amino acids. CDR3 residues: CATSSRDYQQYF. The CDR3 DNA is TGTGCCACATCAAGCCGGGACTACCAGCAGTACTTC.

The chain carries TRBV5-1 and TRBJ2-7; D uncertain. Germline lookup yields CDR1 SGHRS and CDR2 YFSETQ. Trimming shortened V by 1 base and J by 3 bases, and 8 bases separated the two germline ends. The CDR3 consists of 13 residues. The CDR3 coding sequence is TGCGCCAGCAGCTTGTTGGGCAACTACGAGCAGTACTTC. Translated, it gives CASSLLGNYEQYF.

A few counts support this clone. V usage is TRBV2 and J usage is TRBJ2-1; TRBD1 aligns across 7 bases. Germline loops: CDR1 SNHLY, CDR2 FYNNEI. With V trimmed by 6 bases and J by 1 base, 9 bases remained unmatched. The CDR3 extends over 16 amino acids. In DNA, the CDR3 is TGTGCCAGCAGCCCTAACAGGGGCTTTTCCTACAATGAGCAGTTCTTC. This gives the protein CASSPNRGFSYNEQFF.

The chain joins TRBV4-2 to TRBJ2-7, with D uncertain. The germline CDR1 and CDR2 sequences are LGHNA and YNFKEQ. The CDR3 contains 15 residues. Trimming stripped 0 bases from V and 2 bases from J, with 11 bases between. The DNA for the CDR3 is TGTGCCAGCAGCCAAGATCCCACCGGAGCCTACGAGCAGTACTTC. Protein: CASSQDPTGAYEQYF.

The V call is TRBV5-4, the J call TRBJ2-3; D may match TRBD1 or TRBD2 (6 bases each). The CDR3 is 16 residues long. CDR1 is SGHNT, CDR2 YYREEE, per germline (reference sequence). V was cut by 4 bases and J by 0 bases, with 15 bases left in between. CDR3 residues: CASSQWGAFSTDTQYF. CDR3 coding DNA: TGTGCCAGCAGCCAGTGGGGGGCGTTTAGCACAGATACGCAGTATTTT.

The chain has TRBV6-1 and TRBJ1-3; 7 bases agree with TRBD1. Germline V gene sequence: CDR1 MNHNS, CDR2 SASEGT. Germline trimming cut 8 bases from V and 3 bases from J; bases unmatched to any gene: 7. This CDR3 has 14 amino acids. The CDR3 bases are TGTGCCAGCCGGGACAGATTTCTTGGAAACACCATATATTTT. This encodes CASRDRFLGNTIYF.

This clone came up a few times. In nucleotides, the CDR3 is TGCGCCAGCAGCCAGGGACTCCAATCCCCCACAGATACGCAGTATTTT. It encodes CASSQGLQSPTDTQYF. The rearrangement uses TRBV4-1 and TRBJ2-3; D possibly corresponds to TRBD2 (6 bases). The germline V gene has CDR1 MGHRA and CDR2 YSYEKL. V was clipped by 3 bases and J by 2 bases, with 15 bases between them. The CDR3 loop spans 16 amino acids.

This clone was observed once. The chain has TRBV4-2 and TRBJ2-2; D remains ambiguous. From germline, CDR1 is LGHNA and CDR2 YNFKEQ. The CDR3 is 17 amino acids. V gave up 3 bases and J gave up 0 bases, with 14 bases separating them. The CDR3 spells CASSHSNSASNTGELFF. In DNA, the CDR3 is TGTGCCAGCAGCCACAGCAACAGTGCCTCGAACACCGGGGAGCTGTTTTTT.

A single count supports this clone. The genes are TRBV6-1 and TRBJ2-1; TRBD2 agrees at 8 bases. This CDR3 has 13 residues. The germline CDR1 and CDR2 sequences are MNHNS and SASEGT. Unmatched junction bases numbered 0, after V lost 5 bases and J lost 3 bases. The CDR3 DNA follows: TGTGCCAGCAGTACTAGCGGCTACAATGAGCAGTTCTTC. Its protein product is CASSTSGYNEQFF.

The rearrangement links TRBV11-3 to TRBJ2-5; perhaps D is TRBD1 or TRBD2 (5 bases each). The germline V gene has CDR1 SGHNT and CDR2 YENEEA. Trimming stripped 4 bases from V and 2 bases from J, with 11 bases between. The CDR3 consists of 14 residues. The CDR3 DNA sequence: TGTGCCAGCAGCTCTCGGGACGCACAAGAGACCCAGTACTTC. The encoded protein is CASSSRDAQETQYF.

This clone was detected a few times. It is unclear where the CDR3 begins or ends on the DNA, so no DNA is shown, and the CDR3 is as TCRdb lists it. Here the CDR3 reads CASTSDSYEQYF. The chain uses TRBV19 and TRBJ2-7. The CDR3 is 12 residues long, ends included. In germline, CDR1 is LNHDA, CDR2 SQIVND (reference sequence).

The chain recombines TRBV4-3 with TRBJ1-5; 7 bases line up with TRBD1. This CDR3 has 14 amino acids. V lost 0 bases and J lost 7; bases outside the gene matches: 3. CDR1 and CDR2 from the germline V gene are LGHNA and YSLEER. The CDR3 DNA follows: TGCGCCAGCAGCCAAGATCAGGGGGGACAGCCCCAGCATTTT. Its protein product is CASSQDQGGQPQHF.

The chain has TRBV19 and TRBJ2-5; D is possibly TRBD1 (6 bases). With the DNA end fitting TRBJ2-7 better, the J assignment may be wrong. This CDR3 comprises 15 residues. The V gene's germline CDR1 is LNHDA and CDR2 SQIVND (reference sequence). Here the CDR3 DNA reads TGTGCCAGTAGTACCGCGTCAGGGGCTACCTACGAGCAGTACTTC. This translates into CASSTASGATYEQYF.

The chain couples TRBV19 to TRBJ1-1; TRBD1 might be the D (5 bases). The CDR3 is 18 amino acids. Trimming cost V 4 bases and J 4 bases, with 25 bases left between them. From germline, CDR1 is LNHDA and CDR2 SQIVND (reference sequence). The CDR3 reads CASSTTPPWGVSGTEAFF. In nucleotides, the CDR3 is TGTGCCAGTAGTACCACTCCCCCATGGGGCGTATCGGGCACTGAAGCTTTCTTT.

This clone was found once. The chain joins TRBV7-2 to TRBJ2-5; D not certain. This CDR3 is 13 amino acids long. Looked up from germline, CDR1 is SGHTA and CDR2 is FQGNSA. V shed 4 bases and J shed 3 bases, with 9 bases lying between them. As DNA, the CDR3 is TGTGCCAGCAGCTCAGGACGGAAAGAGACCCAGTACTTC. This gives the protein CASSSGRKETQYF.

The V gene is TRBV11-2, the J gene TRBJ2-7; D assignment may be TRBD1 or TRBD2 (6 bases each). V lost 7 bases to trimming and J lost 0 bases, with 22 bases between them. The germline gives CDR1 SGHAT, CDR2 FQNNGV. The length of the CDR3 is 17 residues. CDR3 sequence (DNA): TGTGCCAGCACCTCACCAGGGGACTTCTCCACCTCCTACGAGCAGTACTTC. It specifies CASTSPGDFSTSYEQYF. Together with reference TRBV11-2 and TRBJ2-7, the CDR3 gives the full variable domain: EAGVAQSPRYKIIEKRQSVAFWCNPISGHATLYWYQQILGQGPKLLIQFQNNGVVDDSQLPKDRFSAERLKGVDSTLKIQPAKLEDSAVYLCASTSPGDFSTSYEQYFGPGTRLTVT.

J is TRBJ2-3 and V is TRBV5-1; D is undetermined. The CDR3 has 15 amino acids. Germline V CDR1 and CDR2: SGHRS, YFSETQ. Deletions cut 0 bases from V and 2 bases from J, with 10 bases between. This CDR3 is CASSLEFLATDTQYF. The CDR3, as DNA: TGCGCCAGCAGCTTGGAGTTTCTGGCCACAGATACGCAGTATTTT.